This T cell receptor beta chain was sequenced for a study of blood T cells in healthy people across ages. This clonotype has only a few counts. Together with a sample-barcoded 5' primer, a J-beta primer mix was included in a second PCR lasting about 6 to 12 cycles. TCRdb itself ran the 5' RACE reads through MiXCR, one entry per CDR3 protein. This table holds some 780,000 distinct CDR3 sequences, just over 55% found once. CDR3 length equals 15 residues. V was cut by 0 bases and J by 0 bases, with 4 bases left in between. Germline CDR1 SGHRS, CDR2 YFSETQ. The chain employs TRBV5-1 and TRBJ2-6; D is unclear. Sequencing was carried out using blood. The receptor's source is a middle-aged man in good health. This CDR3 is CASSLVDSGANVLTF. Written as DNA, the CDR3 is TGCGCCAGCAGCTTGGTGGACTCTGGGGCCAACGTCCTGACTTTC.